This T cell receptor beta chain was sequenced in a study of blood T cell repertoires in COVID-19. Study context: Material from acute and convalescent COVID-19 was sourced from the United States, Italy and Spain.

Per the original methods: By means of reference gene primer amplification, nucleated cell counts were estimated. The data were produced by immunoSEQ multiplex PCR, yet TCRdb's version contains in-frame clones alone and is incomplete. For V, J and clone size, that table is used; D and trimming come from the DNA. This sample carries 350,000 or so clones, more than 70% of them seen once, and the ten largest clones take 3% to 4.5%. The Seattle site enrolled patients during active infection and followed them longitudinally. Germline assignment: CDR1 MNHEY and CDR2 SVGAGI. The CDR3 covers 15 residues. The V segment lost 2 bases and the J segment 9 bases; nucleotides outside the gene matches: 10.

This sequence was found in a woman aged 55 to 70 with COVID-19, enrolled during active disease. This chain connects TRBV6-5 to TRBJ1-5, with 7 bases fitting TRBD1. The sequenced sample was peripheral blood. CDR3 DNA: TGTGCCAGCAGTTACAAAAGGGCAGGGGGGTTGCCCCAGCATTTT. Translating gives CASSYKRAGGLPQHF.